This is a list of T cell receptor beta chains from one sample in a study of OX40 agonist ivuxolimab in advanced cancers. The data were produced by immunoSEQ multiplex PCR, yet TCRdb's version contains in-frame clones alone and is incomplete. The repertoire holds about 22,000 clones, 84% seen once, with just under 35% in the top ten. The sequenced sample was CD4+ or CD8+ T cells sorted from blood, obtained in a trial of the OX40 agonist ivuxolimab. These receptors originate from an adult with an advanced solid tumor such as melanoma, head and neck, liver or kidney cancer. CDR3s include the opening cysteine and the closing phenylalanine or tryptophan. The D gene is left open where the match is weak. Clone size is not always given. Where it is, it says once, few, many or a class for expanded clones.

>TRBV29-1|-|TRBD2|TRBJ2-7
TGCAGCGTTGTGGGACTAGCCTCCTACGAGCAGTACTTC
CSVVGLASYEQYF
>TRBV9|-|TRBD2|TRBJ2-7
TGTGCCAGCAGCGTACGACTAGCGGGAGTTGACGAGCAGTACTTC
CASSVRLAGVDEQYF
>TRBV6-1|-|TRBD2|TRBJ2-7
TGTGCCAGCGTTCTAGCGGGAGCTCGCGAGCAGTACTTC
CASVLAGAREQYF
>TRBV4-2|-|-|TRBJ1-1
TGTGCCAGCAGCCAAGACAGGTTAGGCACTGAAGCTTTCTTT
CASSQDRLGTEAFF
>TRBV7-2|-|TRBD2|TRBJ2-7
TGTGCCAGCAGCCCTCCCATGTGGGGGAGGGAGATTTGCGAGCAGTACTTC
CASSPPMWGREICEQYF
>TRBV27|few|TRBD1|TRBJ1-4
TGTGCCAGCTCGTGGGGACAGAGGGAAAAACTGTTTTTT
CASSWGQREKLFF
>TRBV6-1|-|-|TRBJ2-7
TGTGCCAGCAGTGATTATCAGGGAGGATCGAGCGAGCAGTACTTC
CASSDYQGGSSEQYF
>TRBV6-5|-|-|TRBJ1-1
TGTGCCAGCAGTTATCAGGGTGGCACTGAAGCTTTCTTT
CASSYQGGTEAFF
>TRBV11-2|-|-|TRBJ2-1
TGTGCCAGCAGCCCCATACCAATGAATGAGCAGTTCTTC
CASSPIPMNEQFF
>TRBV5-3|-|-|TRBJ2-6
TGTGGCAGAAGCTTTGACGCACCGATAAACTCTGGGGCCAACGTCCTGACTTTC
CGRSFDAPINSGANVLTF
>TRBV7-3|few|-|TRBJ2-2
TGTGCCAGCAGCTCCCCTTATTCCGGGGAGCTGTTTTTT
CASSSPYSGELFF
>TRBV25-1|-|-|TRBJ2-1
TGTGCCAGCGGATCTAGGTATGAGCAGTTCTTC
CASGSRYEQFF
>TRBV7-6|-|TRBD1|TRBJ2-7
TGTGCCAGCAGCTTAGATCGGACAGGCTACTCCGGCTCCTACGAGCAGTACTTC
CASSLDRTGYSGSYEQYF
>TRBV7-7|-|TRBD2|TRBJ2-5
TGTGCTAGCAGCCCCGAGGTAGCGGGCCTCCAAGAGACCCAGTACTTC
CASSPEVAGLQETQYF
>TRBV5-1|-|TRBD1|TRBJ2-7
TGCGCCAGCAGCGATCAACCGGGACAGGGTAGATCCGAGCAGTACTTC
CASSDQPGQGRSEQYF
>TRBV4-1|-|TRBD1|TRBJ1-2
TGCGCCAGCAGCCAAGAGGCCGGGACAGGGGGCTTATATTATGGCTACACCTTC
CASSQEAGTGGLYYGYTF
>TRBV27|-|-|TRBJ1-1
TGTGCCAGCAGTTTACGCCCCTACGACACTGAAGCTTTCTTT
CASSLRPYDTEAFF
>TRBV5-4|-|TRBD1|TRBJ1-1
TGTGCCAGCTCCCCTGACAGGGTTGTGAACACTGAAGCTTTCTTT
CASSPDRVVNTEAFF
>TRBV19|-|TRBD1|TRBJ2-7
TGTGCCAGTAGAACGGGACAGGGGCTGGACGAGCAGTACTTC
CASRTGQGLDEQYF
>TRBV11-3|-|TRBD2|TRBJ2-2
TGTGCCAGCAGCCCCCGGGGGGGCACCACCGGGGAGCTGTTTTTT
CASSPRGGTTGELFF